This T cell receptor (beta chain) was recorded in a study of T cells after yellow fever vaccination. Broader study findings: The booster saw the reappearance of most primary-vaccination clones (96% CD4, 80% to 90% CD8).

This clonotype appeared a few times. Antigen specificity is unknown. TCRdb itself ran the 5' RACE reads through MiXCR, one entry per CDR3 protein. The sample has nearly 550,000 distinct CDR3 sequences, 19% seen once; the top ten hold roughly 13%. This receptor was identified in a man younger than 40 who received the YFV17D yellow fever vaccine. Sequencing was performed on PBMCs, taken 15 days after the yellow fever booster vaccination.

This CDR3 reads CSARFSSTDTQYF. The CDR3 DNA follows: TGCAGTGCCCGCTTTTCAAGCACAGATACGCAGTATTTT. The chain recombines TRBV20-1 with TRBJ2-3; D is uncertain. CDR1 and CDR2 (germline): DFQATT, SNEGSKA (reference sequence). The V end was cut by 6 bases, the J end by 0 bases, with 10 bases between. The CDR3 is 13 amino acids.